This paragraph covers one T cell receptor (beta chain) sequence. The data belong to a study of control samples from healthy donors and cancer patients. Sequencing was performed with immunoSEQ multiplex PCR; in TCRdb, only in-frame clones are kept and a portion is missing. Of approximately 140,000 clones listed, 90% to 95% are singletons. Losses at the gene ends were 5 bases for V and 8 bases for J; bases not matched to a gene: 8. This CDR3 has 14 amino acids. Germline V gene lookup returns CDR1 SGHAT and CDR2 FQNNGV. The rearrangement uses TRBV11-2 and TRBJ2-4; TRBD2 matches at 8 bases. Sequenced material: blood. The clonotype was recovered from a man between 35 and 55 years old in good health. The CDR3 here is CASSRRAGGDIQYF. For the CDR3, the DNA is TGTGCCAGCAGCCGTCGGGCGGGAGGAGACATTCAGTACTTC.